This T cell receptor beta chain was identified in a study of early T cells in non-severe SARS-CoV-2 infection (TCRdb year 2021). In the study overall: Bulk RNA from unsorted whole blood was used for TCR sequencing, so alpha and beta chains could not be paired. The investigation overall reported the following: VDJdb matching was skewed toward anti-spike CD8 responses and likely underestimated virus-specific expansions by missing private and CD4 specificities.

This clonotype was seen ten or more times. The antigen it recognizes is unknown. Base quality data are lacking; no much larger clone is found one base away. Library preparation employed 5' RACE. Sequenced on a NextSeq 500. In the TCR library protocol, unique molecular identifiers were attached to individual cDNA molecules to correct for PCR bias and sequencing error. Both TCR alpha and beta chains were sequenced, and tight co-correlation was observed between alpha and beta sequence abundances in each sample. Concerning the study's data processing: Decombinator V4 was used to annotate the V gene, J gene and CDR3 of the TCR sequences. TCRs were defined as expanded if a significant change between any two time points was detected under a Poisson model with p below 0.0001. TCR abundances were normalised to the total number of TCRs sequenced per sample and expressed as counts per million. TRAV1-2 paired with TRAJ12, TRAJ20 or TRAJ33 defined MAIT TCRs, while TRAV10 paired with TRAJ18 defined iNKT TCRs. A search of VDJdb, accessed on 1 November 2021, was run for TCRs annotated to CMV, EBV and SARS-CoV-2, with TCRs annotated for multiple antigens excluded. The public reads were reanalyzed by TCRdb: fastp trimming at Q25, MiXCR alignment, in-frame beta chains only. Under each unique CDR3 protein, matching rows form one entry showing the most common genes and DNA. The V and J calls were not made by the authors but by TCRdb's processing. The sample includes about 66,000 distinct CDR3 sequences, with around 9% observed a single time. The top ten hold roughly 3% of the sample.

A case-control design nested within a healthcare worker cohort in London, UK, was used, with weekly nasopharyngeal swab PCR tests and blood sampling performed. Between 23 and 31 March 2020, the week of the UK lockdown, healthcare workers were enrolled and then followed up weekly for as long as 16 weeks. From the cysteine up to the phenylalanine, the CDR3 has a length of 15 residues. CDR3 DNA only is kept here, 45 bases in frame from base 1. Deletion took 2 bases off V and 3 bases off J, with a span of 13 bases between the germline ends. The sample was whole blood. The chain uses TRBV12-3 or TRBV12-4 and TRBJ1-2, with no D gene named confidently. The clonotype comes from an adult who was a healthcare worker with PCR-confirmed SARS-CoV-2 infection or an uninfected control (not recorded which). The nucleotides are TGTGCCAGCAGTTTAAGAGATGGCGGAGACTATGGCTACACCTTC. Its coded protein is CASSLRDGGDYGYTF.